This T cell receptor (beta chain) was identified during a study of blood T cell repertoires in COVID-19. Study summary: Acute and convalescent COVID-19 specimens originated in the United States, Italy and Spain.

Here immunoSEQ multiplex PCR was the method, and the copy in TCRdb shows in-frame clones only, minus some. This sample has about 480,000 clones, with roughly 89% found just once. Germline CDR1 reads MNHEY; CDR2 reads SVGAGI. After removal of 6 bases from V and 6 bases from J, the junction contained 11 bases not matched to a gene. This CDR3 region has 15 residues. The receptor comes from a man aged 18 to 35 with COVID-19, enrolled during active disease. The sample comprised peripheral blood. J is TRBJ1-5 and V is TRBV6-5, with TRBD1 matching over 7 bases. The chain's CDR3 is CASRTPTGPAQPQHF. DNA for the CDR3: TGTGCCAGCAGAACCCCGACAGGGCCCGCTCAGCCCCAGCATTTT.